Listed here are 19 T cell receptor beta chains from one sample, sequenced in a study of blood T cell repertoires in COVID-19 (TCRdb year 2020). Library generation was performed with the immunoSEQ multiplex PCR assay. Not all clones reach the TCRdb copy of this immuneACCESS table, which keeps in-frame sequences only. Checked studies attribute under half of the gap to unresolved V genes and leave the rest unexplained. This sample holds nearly 300,000 clones; about 91% were observed only once. The top ten hold 6.9% of the sample. Sequences were obtained from peripheral blood. These receptors came from a woman aged 25 to 39 who had recovered from COVID-19.

The chain joins TRBV5-1 to TRBJ2-2; 8 nucleotides line up with TRBD1. The CDR3 sequence is 16 residues long. V shed 5 bases, J shed 3 bases, and the junction held 9 bases outside the gene matches. Germline CDR1 and CDR2: SGHRS and YFSETQ. This CDR3 is CASSPVGQGDTGELFF. The DNA for the CDR3 is TGCGCCAGCAGTCCGGTAGGACAGGGAGACACCGGGGAGCTGTTTTTT.

The rearrangement uses TRBV15 and TRBJ1-2; D might be TRBD1 (5 bases). This CDR3 has 14 residues. Germline loops: CDR1 LNHNV, CDR2 YYDKDF (reference sequence). With 5 bases removed from V and 0 bases from J, the gap between germline ends came to 10 bases. CDR3 coding DNA: TGTGCCACCAGCCTCAAGGGGACTAACTATGGCTACACCTTC. It encodes CATSLKGTNYGYTF.

The chain links TRBV5-1 to TRBJ2-1, with D possibly TRBD1 on 6 matching bases. Trimming removed 5 bases from V and 6 bases from J, with 15 bases in between. Germline-derived CDR1 and CDR2 are SGHRS and YFSETQ. The CDR3 covers 14 residues. The CDR3 sequence is CASRVGQNSNEQFF. CDR3 bases: TGCGCCAGCAGAGTAGGACAGAACAGCAATGAGCAGTTCTTC.

Comments on this clone: Other DNA sequences in this sample translate to the same CDR3. V usage is TRBV20-1 and J usage is TRBJ1-2; tentative D call: TRBD1 (5 bases). CDR3 size: 11 residues. V was cut by 6 bases and J by 4 bases, with 9 bases left in between. The V gene's germline CDR1 is DFQATT and CDR2 SNEGSKA (reference sequence). CDR3 sequence (DNA): TGCAGTGCCACCGACAGCTATGGCTACACCTTC. This codes for CSATDSYGYTF.

The J gene is TRBJ1-5, the V gene TRBV29-1; D gene uncertain. V was pared by 4 bases and J by 7 bases, with 11 bases between. The length of the CDR3 is 12 residues. Germline CDR1 and CDR2: SQVTM and ANQGSEA. CDR3 loop: CSVAWVGQPQHF. For the CDR3, the DNA is TGCAGCGTTGCTTGGGTGGGCCAGCCCCAGCATTTT.

The gene calls are TRBV23-1 and TRBJ1-2; 7 bases are a match to TRBD1. TRBV23-1 is placed among ORFs of uncertain function. The CDR3 extends over 12 amino acids. With V trimmed by 2 bases and J by 8 bases, 2 bases remained unmatched. This chain's CDR3 is CASSQPGGGYTF. The CDR3 bases are TGCGCCAGCAGTCAACCAGGGGGAGGCTACACCTTC.

This chain links TRBV5-1 with TRBJ1-3, with D uncertain. Germline lookup yields CDR1 SGHRS and CDR2 YFSETQ. With 0 bases removed from V and 4 bases from J, the gap between germline ends came to 8 bases. The CDR3 length is 14 residues. Here the CDR3 reads CASSLGVTGNTIYF. The DNA of the CDR3 is TGCGCCAGCAGCTTGGGAGTAACCGGAAACACCATATATTTT.

The rearrangement links TRBV7-8 to TRBJ2-1; D possibly corresponds to TRBD2 (6 bases). Trimming took 5 bases from V and 0 from J, leaving 23 bases between them. CDR3 length equals 19 residues. Germline CDR1 is SGHVS and CDR2 is FQNEAQ. The CDR3 sequence: CASSHPRGSGQSSYNEQFF. The CDR3 coding sequence is TGTGCCAGCAGCCACCCCCGGGGTAGCGGACAAAGCTCCTACAATGAGCAGTTCTTC.

The CDR3: CASSQWRGEQYF. In DNA, the CDR3 is TGCGCCAGCAGCCAATGGCGGGGCGAGCAGTACTTC. The chain recombines TRBV4-1 with TRBJ2-7; perhaps TRBD2 as D (6 bases). With 2 bases removed from V and 6 bases from J, the gap between germline ends came to 8 bases. This CDR3 has 12 amino acids. CDR1 and CDR2 (germline): MGHRA, YSYEKL.

This clone came up once. The V call is TRBV6-5, the J call TRBJ1-1, with D possibly TRBD1 on 6 matching bases. Deletions cut 2 bases from V and 11 bases from J, with 15 bases between. Germline assignment: CDR1 MNHEY and CDR2 SVGAGI. The CDR3 consists of 13 residues. The CDR3: CASSYGGGAGAFF. DNA for the CDR3: TGTGCCAGCAGTTACGGGGGGGGCGCGGGCGCTTTCTTT.

The chain uses TRBV6-6 and TRBJ1-5; possibly TRBD1 for D (6 bases). Germline loops: CDR1 MNHNY, CDR2 SVGAGI (reference sequence). CDR3 length: 13 amino acids. Trimming removed 5 bases from V and 7 bases from J, with 12 bases in between. The CDR3 DNA is TGTGCCAGCAGTCGGGGGGCCGAGCAGCCCCAGCATTTT. As protein: CASSRGAEQPQHF.

The chain uses TRBV5-1 and TRBJ2-3; D unclear. The V end lost 3 bases, the J end lost 0 bases, and 5 bases lay between the germline ends. The CDR3 totals 13 residues. Germline assignment: CDR1 SGHRS and CDR2 YFSETQ. CDR3 in amino acids: CASSSSSTDTQYF. In nucleotides, the CDR3 is TGCGCCAGCAGCTCGTCTAGCACAGATACGCAGTATTTT. Looking up the rest from reference TRBV5-1 and TRBJ2-3 gives the full variable domain: KAGVTQTPRYLIKTRGQQVTLSCSPISGHRSVSWYQQTPGQGLQFLFEYFSETQRNKGNFPGRFSGRQFSNSRSEMNVSTLELGDSALYLCASSSSSTDTQYFGPGTRLTVL.

The V call is TRBV7-2, the J call TRBJ1-1; TRBD1 matches 7 bases. V shed 1 base and J 4 bases; nucleotides not matched to a gene: 3. Germline V lookup: CDR1 SGHTA, CDR2 FQGNSA. CDR3 size: 14 residues. CDR3 coding DNA: TGTGCCAGCAGCTTAGTCCCAGGGGGCACTGAAGCTTTCTTT. This codes for CASSLVPGGTEAFF.

The chain joins TRBV7-2 to TRBJ2-5, with D possibly being TRBD1 (5 bases). The CDR3 has 14 amino acids. CDR1 and CDR2 (germline): SGHTA, FQGNSA. Trimming removed 2 bases at V and 6 bases at J, with 13 bases between. The CDR3 is CASSLLGEGKTQYF. CDR3 in DNA: TGTGCCAGCAGCTTACTAGGGGAAGGGAAGACCCAGTACTTC.

The rearrangement links TRBV9 to TRBJ2-1; 8 positions match TRBD2. V shed 3 bases, J shed 7 bases, and the junction held 9 bases outside the gene matches. This CDR3 is built from 15 residues. The V gene's germline CDR1 is SGDLS and CDR2 YYNGEE. This CDR3 is CASSAYSGAGNEQFF. The CDR3 nucleotides read TGTGCCAGCAGCGCCTATAGCGGGGCAGGGAATGAGCAGTTCTTC.

The chain employs TRBV18 and TRBJ2-5, with a weak D call TRBD2 (5 bases). Deletions cut 3 bases from V and 5 bases from J, with 13 bases between. The germline V gene encodes CDR1 KGHSH and CDR2 LQKENI. The CDR3 length is 14 residues. The CDR3 coding sequence is TGTGCCAGCTCACCCACTAGAGCCCATGAGACCCAGTACTTC. This encodes CASSPTRAHETQYF.

The V gene is TRBV27, the J gene TRBJ1-4, with 7 bases identical to TRBD1. Trimming cost V 6 bases and J 0 bases; bases outside gene matches: 4. Germline V gene sequence: CDR1 MNHEY, CDR2 SMNVEV (reference sequence). This CDR3 region has 15 residues. The CDR3: CASSRGTATNEKLFF. CDR3 nucleotide sequence: TGTGCCAGCAGCCGTGGGACAGCAACTAATGAAAAACTGTTTTTT.

This clone was recorded only once. The chain joins TRBV5-4 to TRBJ1-1; a possible D gene is TRBD1 (5 bases). The CDR3 is 12 amino acids. V lost 6 bases to trimming and J lost 1 base, with 7 bases between them. Germline V gives CDR1 SGHNT, CDR2 YYREEE (reference sequence). For the CDR3, the DNA is TGTGCCAGCAAGGACACGAACACTGAAGCTTTCTTT. This codes for CASKDTNTEAFF. The variable domain in full, completed from reference TRBV5-4 and TRBJ1-1, reads ETGVTQSPTHLIKTRGQQVTLRCSSQSGHNTVSWYQQALGQGPQFIFQYYREEENGRGNFPPRFSGLQFPNYSSELNVNALELDDSALYLCASKDTNTEAFFGQGTRLTVV.

The rearrangement joins TRBV29-1 to TRBJ1-2; the match to TRBD1 covers 12 bases. The junction had 10 bases not matched to a gene; V was cut back by 6 bases and J by 5 bases. Germline lookup yields CDR1 SQVTM and CDR2 ANQGSEA. This CDR3 is 15 amino acids long. The CDR3 DNA reads as TGCAGCGTCACCGGGACAGGGGGCAGTCGGTATGGCTACACCTTC. Protein sequence: CSVTGTGGSRYGYTF.